These 10 T cell receptor beta chains came from one sample sequenced in a study of blood T cell repertoires in COVID-19 (dated by TCRdb to about 2020). Libraries were made using the immunoSEQ multiplex PCR assay. This is the immuneACCESS table as TCRdb keeps it, with only in-frame sequences that have V and J called. A part of the clones is gone; compared with another copy, unresolved V genes explain less than half, and the rest is unexplained. A total of tens of thousands of clones appear in this sample, 70% to 90% of them only once. The ten largest clones capture roughly 18% of the sample. Sequencing input: peripheral blood. The receptors derive from a man aged 70 or older with acute or convalescent COVID-19.

The J gene is TRBJ2-2, the V gene TRBV2, with 14 positions matching TRBD2. Looked up from germline, CDR1 is SNHLY and CDR2 is FYNNEI. CDR3 length equals 15 residues. J lost 6 bases, V lost 5 bases, and 2 bases had no gene match. CDR3 in DNA: TGTGCCAGCAGTCCGGGACTAGCGGGAGCCGGGGAGCTGTTTTTT. It specifies CASSPGLAGAGELFF. The complete variable domain, with remaining parts taken from reference TRBV2 and TRBJ2-2, reads EPEVTQTPSHQVTQMGQEVILRCVPISNHLYFYWYRQILGQKVEFLVSFYNNEISEKSEIFDDQFSVERPDGSNFTLKIRSTKLEDSAMYFCASSPGLAGAGELFFGEGSRLTVL.

In nucleotides, the CDR3 is TGCGCCAGCAGTGAGTCGAGAACAGGGGACCCACGGCTGGGGAATCAGCCCCAGCATTTT. Protein: CASSESRTGDPRLGNQPQHF. The rearrangement uses TRBV10-1 and TRBJ1-5; 7 bases map to TRBD1. V shed 0 bases, J shed 4 bases, and the junction held 18 bases outside the gene matches. The CDR3 length is 20 residues. CDR1 WNHNN and CDR2 SYGVQD come from the germline V gene (reference sequence).

The chain combines TRBV5-4 with TRBJ1-4; 7 bases map to TRBD1. Germline V gene lookup returns CDR1 SGHNT and CDR2 YYREEE (reference sequence). V dropped 4 bases and J dropped 3; count of bases not matched to a gene: 12. The CDR3 has 17 amino acids. The CDR3 protein is CASSPFPPGQSNEKLFF. The CDR3 coding sequence is TGTGCCAGCAGCCCCTTCCCTCCGGGACAGTCTAATGAAAAACTGTTTTTT.

This chain joins TRBV19 and TRBJ2-5; D uncertain. This CDR3 region has 13 residues. Looked up from germline, CDR1 is LNHDA and CDR2 is SQIVND (reference sequence). With 1 base removed from V and 1 base from J, the gap between germline ends came to 4 bases. The CDR3 sequence is CASSIGIQETQYF. The DNA of the CDR3 is TGTGCCAGTAGTATAGGTATCCAAGAGACCCAGTACTTC.

The J gene is TRBJ2-6, the V gene TRBV7-2, with D maybe TRBD1 (5 bases). From germline, CDR1 is SGHTA and CDR2 FQGNSA. This CDR3 contains 16 residues. V was shortened by 1 base and J by 0 bases, with 7 bases between the two germline ends. CDR3 bases: TGTGCCAGCAGCTTAGGGGGCTTCTCTGGGGCCAACGTCCTGACTTTC. Its protein product is CASSLGGFSGANVLTF.

The chain uses TRBV18 and TRBJ1-6; TRBD1 matches at 9 bases. Germline CDR1 and CDR2: KGHSH and LQKENI. V lost 6 bases to trimming and J lost 8 bases; unmatched junction nucleotides: 11. This CDR3 comprises 16 residues. DNA of the CDR3: TGTGCCAGCTCCGGAGGCGACAGGGGGAGGGATTCACCCCTCCACTTT. As protein: CASSGGDRGRDSPLHF.

This clone has only one observation. V usage is TRBV4-3 and J usage is TRBJ1-2; tentative D call: TRBD1 (6 bases). The V gene's germline CDR1 is LGHNA and CDR2 YSLEER. Deletions cut 1 base from V and 8 bases from J, with 14 bases between. The CDR3 runs 14 residues. CDR3 loop: CASSQVLGGRGYTF. The CDR3 nucleotides are TGCGCCAGCAGCCAAGTACTGGGGGGGCGCGGCTACACCTTC.

This rearrangement joins TRBV19 to TRBJ2-1; D possibly corresponds to TRBD2 (6 bases). Germline V gives CDR1 LNHDA, CDR2 SQIVND (reference sequence). The V end was cut by 3 bases, the J end by 4 bases, with 19 bases between. There are 17 residues in the CDR3. The CDR3 protein is CASSISTSRPEYNEQFF. CDR3 nucleotide sequence: TGTGCCAGTAGTATTTCGACTAGTCGCCCAGAGTACAATGAGCAGTTCTTC.

In this sample, this clone turned up once. This chain joins TRBV12-3 or TRBV12-4 and TRBJ2-3; D gene uncertain. V was shortened by 4 bases and J by 1 base, with 6 bases between the two germline ends. CDR3 length: 13 amino acids. As DNA, the CDR3 is TGTGCCAGCAGTTCCAGCGGCACAGATACGCAGTATTTT. Its translation: CASSSSGTDTQYF.

This clone was seen a few times. The chain has TRBV7-2 and TRBJ2-1; 8 nucleotides agree with TRBD2. CDR1 is SGHTA and CDR2 is FQGNSA in the germline V gene. V trimming: 8 bases; J trimming: 5 bases; junction bases outside the gene matches: 11. This CDR3 has 15 amino acids. CDR3 in amino acids: CASLLGREENNEQFF. The CDR3 region has the DNA TGTGCCAGCCTCCTCGGGAGGGAGGAGAACAATGAGCAGTTCTTC.